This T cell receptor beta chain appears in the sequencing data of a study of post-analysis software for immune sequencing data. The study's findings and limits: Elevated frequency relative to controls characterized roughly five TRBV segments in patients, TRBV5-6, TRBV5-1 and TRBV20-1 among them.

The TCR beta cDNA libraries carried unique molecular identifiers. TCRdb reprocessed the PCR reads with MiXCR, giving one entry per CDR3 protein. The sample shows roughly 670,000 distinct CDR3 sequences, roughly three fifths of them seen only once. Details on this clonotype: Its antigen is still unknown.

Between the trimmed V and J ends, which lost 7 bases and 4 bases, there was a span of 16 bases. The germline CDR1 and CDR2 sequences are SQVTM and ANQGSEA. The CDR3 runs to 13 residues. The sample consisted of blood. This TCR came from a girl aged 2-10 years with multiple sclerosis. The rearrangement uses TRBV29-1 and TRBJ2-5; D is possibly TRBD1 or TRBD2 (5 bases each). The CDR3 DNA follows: TGCAGCGCCAACCCCTGGGGGAGAGAGACCCAGTACTTC. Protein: CSANPWGRETQYF.